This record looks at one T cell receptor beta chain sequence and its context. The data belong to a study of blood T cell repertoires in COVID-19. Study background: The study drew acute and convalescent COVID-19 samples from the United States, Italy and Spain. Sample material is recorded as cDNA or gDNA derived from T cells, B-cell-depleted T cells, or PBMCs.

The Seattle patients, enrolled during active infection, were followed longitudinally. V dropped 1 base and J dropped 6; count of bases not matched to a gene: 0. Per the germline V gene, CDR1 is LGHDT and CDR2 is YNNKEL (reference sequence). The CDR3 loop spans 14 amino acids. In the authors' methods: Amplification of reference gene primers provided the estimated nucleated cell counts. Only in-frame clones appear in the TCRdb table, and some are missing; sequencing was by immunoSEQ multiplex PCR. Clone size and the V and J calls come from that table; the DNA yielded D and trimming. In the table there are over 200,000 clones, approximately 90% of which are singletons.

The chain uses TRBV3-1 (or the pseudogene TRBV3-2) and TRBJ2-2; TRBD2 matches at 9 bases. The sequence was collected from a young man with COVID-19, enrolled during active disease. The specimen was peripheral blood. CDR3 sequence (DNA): TGTGCCAGCAGCCAAGGCGGGGGGGCCGGGGAGCTGTTTTTT. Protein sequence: CASSQGGGAGELFF.